What follows are 29 T cell receptor beta chains derived from one specimen sequenced in a study of T-cell reconstitution after alpha-beta-depleted transplantation in children. A TCRbeta library incorporating unique molecular identifiers was prepared. TCRdb passed the PCR reads through MiXCR, listing each CDR3 protein once. The table has a few hundred thousand distinct CDR3 sequences, 9.7% seen once. Sequences were derived from PBMCs from the stem cell graft donor, sampled from the stem cell graft. These TCRs come from a human donor who donated a stem cell graft to a child with SCID.

This clonotype was recorded many times. The rearrangement joins TRBV20-1 to TRBJ1-1; 9 bases map to TRBD1. The CDR3 extends over 12 amino acids. CDR1 and CDR2 from the germline V gene are DFQATT and SNEGSKA (reference sequence). V shed 5 bases and J 7 bases; nucleotides not matched to a gene: 5. The CDR3 DNA sequence: TGCAGTGCTCGACAGGGGGGAGGTGAAGCTTTCTTT. Its translation is CSARQGGGEAFF.

This clonotype was picked up many times. The chain is built from TRBV18 and TRBJ2-7; D is undetermined. The CDR3 extends over 14 amino acids. Germline CDR1 reads KGHSH; CDR2 reads LQKENI. The V end was cut by 2 bases, the J end by 2 bases, with 10 bases between. CDR3 in amino acids: CASSPVPTAYEQYF. CDR3 coding DNA: TGTGCCAGCTCACCAGTACCCACAGCCTACGAGCAGTACTTC.

The genes are TRBV28 and TRBJ1-3, with 7 bases that match TRBD1. The CDR3 loop spans 17 amino acids. Trimming at V came to 3 bases and at J to 4 bases, leaving 12 bases not matched to a gene. Germline V gene lookup returns CDR1 MDHEN and CDR2 SYDVKM. CDR3 DNA sequence: TGTGCCAGCAGTTTGATAAGCCAGGGGGTAGGAGGAAACACCATATATTTT. Translation gives CASSLISQGVGGNTIYF.

This clonotype appeared many times. CDR3 protein: CASSLSGSGTEAFF. The DNA of the CDR3 is TGTGCCAGCAGCTTAAGCGGGAGTGGCACTGAAGCTTTCTTT. The chain joins TRBV7-6 to TRBJ1-1; the D is unclear. The CDR3 spans 14 residues. The V gene lost 2 bases and the J gene lost 4 bases, with 11 bases spanning the gap. Germline values: CDR1 SGHVS, CDR2 FNYEAQ.

This clonotype showed up just a few times. This chain links TRBV29-1 with TRBJ1-4, with D unclear. This CDR3 is built from 13 residues. Germline V lookup: CDR1 SQVTM, CDR2 ANQGSEA. The CDR3 sequence is CAAGAATNEKLFF. The CDR3 coding sequence is TGCGCGGCGGGAGCAGCAACTAATGAAAAACTGTTTTTT.

In its sample, this clonotype was seen many times. The genes are TRBV5-5 and TRBJ1-5; D call uncertain. The CDR3 runs 18 residues. V lost 0 bases and J 0 bases, leaving 16 bases between the germline ends. In germline, CDR1 is SGHKS, CDR2 YYEKEE (reference sequence). The CDR3 sequence: CASSLAFRHRNSNQPQHF. The CDR3 DNA is TGTGCCAGCAGCTTGGCCTTTCGTCACAGAAATAGCAATCAGCCCCAGCATTTT.

The sample holds many counts of this clonotype. This chain joins TRBV24-1 and TRBJ2-3; D not certain. The ends were cut back, 6 bases at V and 4 bases at J, with 13 bases in the middle. The length of the CDR3 is 14 residues. Germline CDR1 and CDR2: KGHDR and SFDVKD. CDR3 in amino acids: CATSRSGFADTQYF. The DNA for the CDR3 is TGTGCCACCAGTAGATCGGGTTTCGCAGATACGCAGTATTTT.

In nucleotides, the CDR3 is TGTGCCAGCAGTGAGGGACGTCTGTACGAGCAGTACTTC. Amino acids: CASSEGRLYEQYF. The chain links TRBV7-6 to TRBJ2-7; D possibly uses TRBD1 or TRBD2 (5 bases each). V gave up 6 bases and J gave up 4 bases, with 13 bases separating them. The CDR3 runs 13 residues. Per the germline V gene, CDR1 is SGHVS and CDR2 is FNYEAQ.

Ten or more counts support this clonotype. The V gene is TRBV7-6, the J gene TRBJ2-1, with 9 bases aligning to TRBD1. The CDR3 contains 16 residues. V shed 1 base and J 8 bases; nucleotides not matched to a gene: 9. Germline values: CDR1 SGHVS, CDR2 FNYEAQ. CDR3 region: CASSLDWGQGMDEQFF. CDR3 nucleotides: TGTGCCAGCAGCTTAGATTGGGGACAGGGAATGGATGAGCAGTTCTTC.

The chain employs TRBV4-1 and TRBJ1-1; 11 bases are shared with TRBD1. There are 17 residues in the CDR3. V lost 3 bases, J lost 3 bases, and 9 bases stayed unmatched. Germline V CDR1 and CDR2: MGHRA, YSYEKL. The CDR3 sequence: CASSHPGQGARYTEAFF. CDR3 coding DNA: TGCGCCAGCAGCCATCCCGGACAGGGGGCGCGTTACACTGAAGCTTTCTTT.

This clonotype was seen ten or more times. V gene TRBV7-9 combines with J gene TRBJ2-2, with D maybe TRBD1 (5 bases). The CDR3 extends over 15 amino acids. Germline V lookup: CDR1 SEHNR, CDR2 FQNEAQ (reference sequence). V lost 0 bases, J lost 2 bases, and 7 bases lay in between. DNA for the CDR3: TGTGCCAGCAGCTTAGCTGACAGCAACACCGGGGAGCTGTTTTTT. This gives the protein CASSLADSNTGELFF.

This clonotype was detected ten times or more. At one end the junction does not follow the germline gene, possibly because of a read error. The V gene is TRBV13, the J gene TRBJ2-2; 11 bases line up with TRBD1. The germline gives CDR1 PRHDT, CDR2 FYEKMQ (reference sequence). This CDR3 region has 16 residues. CDR3 sequence: CASSLGQGAGTGELFF. In DNA form, the CDR3 reads TGTGCCAGCAGCCTAGGACAGGGGGCCGGAACCGGGGAGCTGTTTTTT.

In regard to this clonotype: This may be a read error: a much more frequent sequence differs by one nucleotide. The genes are TRBV20-1 and TRBJ2-1; either TRBD1 or TRBD2 may fit D (5 bases each). Germline V lookup: CDR1 DFQATT, CDR2 SNEGSKA (reference sequence). CDR3 size: 16 residues. CDR3 DNA: TGCAGTGCTAGGGATACTCAGTCGGGGCTATACAATGAGCGGTTCTTC. Encoded protein: CSARDTQSGLYNERFF.

This clonotype appeared many times. The chain uses TRBV6-2 or TRBV6-3 and TRBJ1-5; D unresolved. V lost 11 bases to trimming and J lost 3 bases, with 14 bases between them. Germline V lookup: CDR1 MNHEY, CDR2 SVGEGT. This CDR3 spans 13 amino acids. CDR3 DNA sequence: TGTGCCGGGCAAGTAGGATTCAATCAGCCCCAGCATTTT. Amino acid sequence: CAGQVGFNQPQHF.

At least ten counts were recorded for this clonotype. V and J are TRBV6-1 and TRBJ2-3; 12 positions agree with TRBD2. The germline gives CDR1 MNHNS, CDR2 SASEGT. The CDR3 is made up of 17 amino acids. With V trimmed by 0 bases and J by 4 bases, 5 bases remained unmatched. The DNA of the CDR3 is TGTGCCAGCAGTGAAGCAGCCCTAGCGGGGGGGGCAGATACGCAGTATTTT. Its translation is CASSEAALAGGADTQYF.

This clonotype appeared a few times. The chain carries TRBV10-3 and TRBJ2-7, with TRBD2 matching over 9 bases. The CDR3 is 16 amino acids. The V gene end was trimmed by 3 bases and the J gene end by 3 bases; junction bases not matched to a gene: 9. Germline CDR1 ENHRY, CDR2 SYGVKD. CDR3 nucleotides: TGTGCCATCAGTGACCGCGGGGGGGCCCCCAACTACGAGCAGTACTTC. Amino acid sequence: CAISDRGGAPNYEQYF.

This clonotype was observed many times. The chain couples TRBV5-1 to TRBJ1-2; maybe TRBD1 (5 bases). The CDR3 spans 15 residues. Germline V gene lookup returns CDR1 SGHRS and CDR2 YFSETQ. V lost 0 bases to trimming and J lost 10 bases, with 19 bases between them. The CDR3 is CASSLGSSGQGSYTF. CDR3 DNA: TGCGCCAGCAGCTTGGGCTCCTCCGGGCAGGGATCCTACACCTTC.

As regards this clonotype: This may be a read error: a much more frequent sequence differs by one nucleotide. The genes are TRBV9 and TRBJ1-2, with D perhaps TRBD1 (5 bases). The V gene's germline CDR1 is SGDLS and CDR2 YYNGEE. The CDR3 consists of 15 residues. CDR3 protein: CASSVVPDGTYGDTF. In DNA form, the CDR3 reads TGTGCCAGCAGCGTAGTCCCTGATGGGACTTATGGCGACACCTTC.

Ten or more counts support this clonotype. J is TRBJ1-6 and V is TRBV20-1; tentative D call: TRBD1 (6 bases). This CDR3 region has 15 residues. The germline V and J ends were trimmed by 1 base and 7 bases, with 14 bases remaining between them. Germline loops: CDR1 DFQATT, CDR2 SNEGSKA (reference sequence). For the CDR3, the DNA is TGCAGTGCTAGAGGATCGGGACACCAAAATTCACCCCTCCACTTT. Residues: CSARGSGHQNSPLHF.

This clonotype was counted at least ten times. The V call is TRBV28, the J call TRBJ2-3; a possible D gene is TRBD1 (5 bases). CDR3 size: 17 residues. Germline V gives CDR1 MDHEN, CDR2 SYDVKM. Deletions cut 4 bases from V and 1 base from J, with 18 bases between. Here the CDR3 reads CASSSPILLRGTDTQYF. The CDR3 DNA sequence: TGTGCCAGCAGTTCGCCCATACTACTCAGGGGCACAGATACGCAGTATTTT.

This clonotype showed up many times. J is TRBJ1-6 and V is TRBV7-6; TRBD1 agrees at 9 bases. Germline values: CDR1 SGHVS, CDR2 FNYEAQ. Trimming cost V 6 bases and J 6 bases; bases outside gene matches: 6. This CDR3 is 15 amino acids long. Written as DNA, the CDR3 is TGTGCCAGCAGTTTCACAGGGGGCCGTAATTCACCCCTCCACTTT. This codes for CASSFTGGRNSPLHF.

This clonotype was seen repeatedly, ten times or more. The chain couples TRBV20-1 to TRBJ1-5, with 8 bases aligning to TRBD1. The trim removed 5 bases at V and 2 bases at J, leaving 11 bases unmatched. The germline V gene encodes CDR1 DFQATT and CDR2 SNEGSKA (reference sequence). CDR3 length: 16 amino acids. The CDR3 here is CSAQRDRGVGNQPQHF. In DNA, the CDR3 is TGCAGTGCTCAGCGCGACAGGGGAGTCGGCAATCAGCCCCAGCATTTT.

In this sample, this clonotype turned up a few times. The V gene is TRBV19, the J gene TRBJ2-1, with 7 bases fitting TRBD2. V gave up 7 bases and J gave up 0 bases; unmatched junction bases: 3. Germline assignment: CDR1 LNHDA and CDR2 SQIVND (reference sequence). The CDR3 extends over 14 amino acids. CDR3 sequence reads: CASTSGDSYNEQFF. The CDR3 DNA reads TGTGCCAGTACGAGCGGGGACTCCTACAATGAGCAGTTCTTC.

The table lists this clonotype with many counts. This chain links TRBV5-1 with TRBJ1-3; D might be TRBD1 (5 bases). This CDR3 is built from 14 residues. V shed 2 bases and J shed 3 bases, with 9 bases lying between them. Germline V gene sequence: CDR1 SGHRS, CDR2 YFSETQ. The CDR3 region has the DNA TGCGCCAGCAGCTTAGTAGGGGATGGAAACACCATATATTTT. As protein: CASSLVGDGNTIYF.

This clonotype was recorded at least ten times. The chain is built from TRBV5-1 and TRBJ1-6; the D gene is possibly TRBD1 (5 bases). The CDR3 spans 14 residues. V dropped 7 bases and J dropped 5 bases, with 13 bases sitting between them. Per the germline V gene, CDR1 is SGHRS and CDR2 is YFSETQ. The CDR3 nucleotides are TGCGCCAGCGCGCAGGGCACCAATAATTCACCCCTCCACTTT. Protein product: CASAQGTNNSPLHF.

This clonotype was picked up many times. CDR3 protein: CASSWDTPRTDEQYF. CDR3 DNA sequence: TGTGCCAGCAGTTGGGACACCCCCCGGACAGACGAGCAGTACTTC. This chain connects TRBV6-5 to TRBJ2-7; weak D call: TRBD1 (6 bases). CDR1 and CDR2 (germline): MNHEY, SVGAGI. The V and J ends lost 4 bases and 5 bases respectively, with 18 bases between them. CDR3 size: 15 residues.

This clonotype has a count of ten or more. This chain uses TRBV5-1 with TRBJ2-1, with D perhaps matching TRBD1 (5 bases). CDR3 length: 15 residues. V dropped 0 bases and J dropped 5 bases, with 12 bases sitting between them. Germline-derived CDR1 and CDR2 are SGHRS and YFSETQ. This CDR3 is CASSLDAGSHNEQFF. For the CDR3, the DNA is TGCGCCAGCAGCTTGGATGCAGGGTCCCACAATGAGCAGTTCTTC.

This clonotype came up many times. The chain combines TRBV5-5 with TRBJ1-2; D gene unclear. V was clipped by 5 bases and J by 0 bases, with 11 bases between them. The CDR3 extends over 14 amino acids. The germline CDR1 and CDR2 sequences are SGHKS and YYEKEE (reference sequence). DNA for the CDR3: TGTGCCAGCAGGTACGGGGTTACTAACTATGGCTACACCTTC. Its translation is CASRYGVTNYGYTF. Full variable domain (missing parts from reference TRBV5-5 and TRBJ1-2): DAGVTQSPTHLIKTRGQQVTLRCSPISGHKSVSWYQQVLGQGPQFIFQYYEKEERGRGNFPDRFSARQFPNYSSELNVNALLLGDSALYLCASRYGVTNYGYTFGSGTRLTVV.

This clonotype was seen many times. This chain links TRBV20-1 with TRBJ2-3; the match to TRBD2 covers 12 bases. The CDR3 covers 18 residues. In germline, CDR1 is DFQATT, CDR2 SNEGSKA (reference sequence). J gave up 0 bases and V 2 bases, and 9 bases lay outside the gene matches. As DNA, the CDR3 is TGCAGTGCTAGACCGCTACTAGCGGGGGGCCTTAGCACAGATACGCAGTATTTT. This gives the protein CSARPLLAGGLSTDTQYF.